A few counts support the clone carrying this T cell receptor (beta chain). This specimen comes from a study of blood T cell repertoires in COVID-19. The protocol was immunoSEQ multiplex PCR, while the TCRdb copy is restricted to in-frame clones and leaves out a portion. The sample yields more than 95,000 clones, about 86% seen once. The ends lost 5 bases at V and 5 bases at J; junction bases unmatched: 3. Looked up from germline, CDR1 is LNHDA and CDR2 is SQIVND (reference sequence). CDR3 size: 14 residues. Sequencing was carried out using peripheral blood. V and J are TRBV19 and TRBJ1-1; the match to TRBD1 covers 12 bases. The clonotype was recovered from a woman at least 80 years old with active or convalescent COVID-19. In nucleotides, the CDR3 is TGTGCCAGTAGTCCGGGACAGGGGGCGACTGAAGCTTTCTTT. It is translated as CASSPGQGATEAFF.